Listed below are T cell receptor beta chains from one sample, sequenced in a study of OX40 agonist ivuxolimab in advanced cancers. Measured with immunoSEQ multiplex PCR; TCRdb has only the in-frame clones, and not every one. The data contain tens of thousands of clones, around 94% of them seen just once; the ten biggest clones take up approximately 11%. The specimen comprised CD4+ or CD8+ T cells sorted from blood, sampled in a trial of the OX40 agonist ivuxolimab. These receptor sequences come from an adult with an advanced solid tumor such as melanoma, head and neck, liver or kidney cancer. The CDR3 runs from the conserved cysteine through the conserved F or W. A D gene is named only where the DNA matches it firmly. The size entry is marked missing in some rows and otherwise reads once, few, many or a size class.

clone size: NA
V gene: TRBV9
J gene: TRBJ2-2
D gene: NA
CDR3 DNA: TGTGCCAGCAGCGTAGGGGGTGTCGGGGAGCTGTTTTTT
CDR3 protein: CASSVGGVGELFF

clone size: NA
V gene: TRBV6-1
J gene: TRBJ2-7
D gene: NA
CDR3 DNA: TGTGCCAGCAGTGGGAGGGGACGCTACGAGCAGTACTTC
CDR3 protein: CASSGRGRYEQYF

clone size: NA
V gene: TRBV28
J gene: TRBJ1-4
D gene: NA
CDR3 DNA: TGTGCCAGCATTCCCCAGGTTCGGAGTGAAAAACTGTTTTTT
CDR3 protein: CASIPQVRSEKLFF

clone size: few
V gene: TRBV5-1
J gene: TRBJ1-5
D gene: NA
CDR3 DNA: TGCGCCAGCAGCCAAGAAGCAGGAAATAATCAGCCCCAGCATTTT
CDR3 protein: CASSQEAGNNQPQHF

clone size: NA
V gene: TRBV7-9
J gene: TRBJ2-1
D gene: TRBD2
CDR3 DNA: TGTGCCAGCAGCCCACCTAGCGGGAGCTCCTACAATGAGCAGTTCTTC
CDR3 protein: CASSPPSGSSYNEQFF

clone size: NA
V gene: TRBV11-3
J gene: TRBJ2-1
D gene: TRBD2
CDR3 DNA: TGTGCCAGCAGCCGGACTAGCGGACCATACAATGAGCAGTTCTTC
CDR3 protein: CASSRTSGPYNEQFF

clone size: NA
V gene: TRBV18
J gene: TRBJ1-3
D gene: NA
CDR3 DNA: TGTGCCAGCTCACCGCGGGCCGACACCATATATTTT
CDR3 protein: CASSPRADTIYF

clone size: NA
V gene: TRBV9
J gene: TRBJ2-7
D gene: TRBD1
CDR3 DNA: TGTGCCAGCAGCGTAGGGGGACAGGAGTCCTACGAGCAGTACTTC
CDR3 protein: CASSVGGQESYEQYF

clone size: NA
V gene: TRBV9
J gene: TRBJ1-1
D gene: TRBD1
CDR3 DNA: TGTGCCAGCAGCGAAGGGACAGGGTTGAACACTGAAGCTTTCTTT
CDR3 protein: CASSEGTGLNTEAFF

clone size: NA
V gene: TRBV27
J gene: TRBJ2-5
D gene: NA
CDR3 DNA: TGTGCCAGCAGTCTCGGACCTGACCAGTACTTC
CDR3 protein: CASSLGPDQYF

clone size: NA
V gene: TRBV19
J gene: TRBJ2-2
D gene: NA
CDR3 DNA: TGTGCCAGTAGTATAGAAGACAGGTCCTCGAACACCGGGGAGCTGTTTTTT
CDR3 protein: CASSIEDRSSNTGELFF

clone size: NA
V gene: TRBV9
J gene: TRBJ1-2
D gene: NA
CDR3 DNA: TGTGCCAGCAGCGTCGGGGGGCGCGGCTACACCTTC
CDR3 protein: CASSVGGRGYTF

clone size: NA
V gene: TRBV9
J gene: TRBJ1-1
D gene: NA
CDR3 DNA: TGTGCCAGCAGCCTCTCGGGGGCTAGCACTGAAGCTTTCTTT
CDR3 protein: CASSLSGASTEAFF

clone size: NA
V gene: TRBV12-5
J gene: TRBJ1-3
D gene: NA
CDR3 DNA: TGTGCTAGTGGCGGTAGGGGCCCTGGGGCAGGAAACACCATATATTTT
CDR3 protein: CASGGRGPGAGNTIYF

clone size: once
V gene: TRBV29-1
J gene: TRBJ2-1
D gene: TRBD2
CDR3 DNA: TGCAGCGTTGAAGATTGGACTAGCGGGAGTTTAAATGAGCAGTTCTTC
CDR3 protein: CSVEDWTSGSLNEQFF

clone size: NA
V gene: TRBV7-9
J gene: TRBJ1-2
D gene: TRBD1
CDR3 DNA: TGTGCCAGCAGCTTAGCCCGGACAGGTACTATGGGCTACACCTTC
CDR3 protein: CASSLARTGTMGYTF

clone size: NA
V gene: TRBV5-5
J gene: TRBJ2-7
D gene: NA
CDR3 DNA: TGTGCCAGCAGCTTGGATCAGGTAACCTACGAGCAGTACTTC
CDR3 protein: CASSLDQVTYEQYF

clone size: NA
V gene: TRBV5-5
J gene: TRBJ2-5
D gene: NA
CDR3 DNA: TGTGCCAGCAGCTTGGGGCAGCTGTACCAAGAGACCCAGTACTTC
CDR3 protein: CASSLGQLYQETQYF

clone size: NA
V gene: TRBV29-1
J gene: TRBJ2-7
D gene: NA
CDR3 DNA: TGCAGCGTTGAAGTGGTTGGAGAGGGTAAAGGCTACGAGCAGTACTTC
CDR3 protein: CSVEVVGEGKGYEQYF

clone size: NA
V gene: TRBV6-5
J gene: TRBJ1-2
D gene: TRBD1
CDR3 DNA: TGTGCCAGCAGTTGGACAGGGGCCTATGGCTACACCTTC
CDR3 protein: CASSWTGAYGYTF

clone size: NA
V gene: TRBV5-1
J gene: TRBJ2-1
D gene: NA
CDR3 DNA: TGCGCCAGCAGCTTCAGGGTGAGTGAGCAGTTCTTC
CDR3 protein: CASSFRVSEQFF

clone size: NA
V gene: TRBV5-1
J gene: TRBJ2-3
D gene: TRBD1
CDR3 DNA: TGCGCCAGCAGCTTGGCCCCGTGGACAGGGTACACAGATACGCAGTATTTT
CDR3 protein: CASSLAPWTGYTDTQYF

clone size: NA
V gene: TRBV6-5
J gene: TRBJ1-5
D gene: NA
CDR3 DNA: TGTGCCAGCAGTTACTCGAATTTGTGGCCCCAGCATTTT
CDR3 protein: CASSYSNLWPQHF

clone size: once
V gene: TRBV29-1
J gene: TRBJ2-7
D gene: TRBD2
CDR3 DNA: TGCAGCGCCGGGACTAGCGGAGACTCCTACGAGCAGTACTTC
CDR3 protein: CSAGTSGDSYEQYF

clone size: NA
V gene: TRBV14
J gene: TRBJ2-3
D gene: TRBD2
CDR3 DNA: TGTGCCAGCAGCCATCTCGCTCTGACTAGCGGGAAGTCAGATACGCAGTATTTT
CDR3 protein: CASSHLALTSGKSDTQYF

clone size: NA
V gene: TRBV11-2
J gene: TRBJ2-7
D gene: TRBD1
CDR3 DNA: TGTGCCAGCAGCTTCCACTGGGACAGTAATTTATGGGAGCAGTACTTC
CDR3 protein: CASSFHWDSNLWEQYF

clone size: once
V gene: TRBV7-9
J gene: TRBJ2-5
D gene: NA
CDR3 DNA: TGTGCCAGCAGCTTAGCTAGGGAGACGGAGACCCAGTACTTC
CDR3 protein: CASSLARETETQYF

clone size: NA
V gene: TRBV11-2
J gene: TRBJ2-3
D gene: NA
CDR3 DNA: TGTGCCAGCAGCGGGACCCGGGACGACACAGATACGCAGTATTTT
CDR3 protein: CASSGTRDDTDTQYF

clone size: NA
V gene: TRBV11-3
J gene: TRBJ1-1
D gene: NA
CDR3 DNA: TGTGCCAGCAGCTTCGGCAGGGGCGAAGCTTTCTTT
CDR3 protein: CASSFGRGEAFF

clone size: NA
V gene: TRBV30
J gene: TRBJ2-6
D gene: TRBD1
CDR3 DNA: TGTGCCTGGAAACGTGGGACAGGGAGGAACTCTGGGGCCAACGTCCTGACTTTC
CDR3 protein: CAWKRGTGRNSGANVLTF

clone size: NA
V gene: TRBV25-1
J gene: TRBJ1-3
D gene: NA
CDR3 DNA: TGTGCCAGCAGTGCCCCACGATTCGCGGGAAACACCATATATTTT
CDR3 protein: CASSAPRFAGNTIYF

clone size: NA
V gene: TRBV13
J gene: TRBJ1-2
D gene: NA
CDR3 DNA: TGTGCCACCCCGACGGGTTCCGGCTATGGCTACACCTTC
CDR3 protein: CATPTGSGYGYTF

clone size: NA
V gene: TRBV4-3
J gene: TRBJ2-7
D gene: NA
CDR3 DNA: TGCGCCAGCAGCCCAGGCTACGAGCAGTACTTC
CDR3 protein: CASSPGYEQYF

clone size: NA
V gene: TRBV12-5
J gene: TRBJ1-1
D gene: NA
CDR3 DNA: TGTGCTAGTGGTTTGTTCTACCTTCGGCCAGACAGGAACACTGAAGCTTTCTTT
CDR3 protein: CASGLFYLRPDRNTEAFF

clone size: NA
V gene: TRBV7-9
J gene: TRBJ2-6
D gene: NA
CDR3 DNA: TGTGCCAGCAGCTTAGTCTTCACGATTGGGGCCAACGTCCTGACTTTC
CDR3 protein: CASSLVFTIGANVLTF

clone size: NA
V gene: TRBV10-3
J gene: TRBJ2-3
D gene: TRBD2
CDR3 DNA: TGTGCCATCAGGGACCTTAGCGGGAGGGCCGAAGATACGCAGTATTTT
CDR3 protein: CAIRDLSGRAEDTQYF

clone size: once
V gene: TRBV6-6
J gene: TRBJ2-7
D gene: NA
CDR3 DNA: TGTGCCAGCAGTTTTGGTGGATCCTACGAGCAGTACTTC
CDR3 protein: CASSFGGSYEQYF

clone size: NA
V gene: TRBV27
J gene: TRBJ2-1
D gene: NA
CDR3 DNA: TGTGCCAGCAGTTTAGGGGTTAGCGGAAGCTACAATGAGCAGTTCTTC
CDR3 protein: CASSLGVSGSYNEQFF

clone size: NA
V gene: TRBV29-1
J gene: TRBJ2-7
D gene: NA
CDR3 DNA: TGCAGCGTAGCCGAGGGGCTAGGCTACGAGCAGTACTTC
CDR3 protein: CSVAEGLGYEQYF

clone size: NA
V gene: TRBV7-9
J gene: TRBJ1-1
D gene: NA
CDR3 DNA: TGTGCCAGCAGCAGCCACAGGGTTCGAGGGGAGACTGAAGCTTTCTTT
CDR3 protein: CASSSHRVRGETEAFF

clone size: NA
V gene: TRBV9
J gene: TRBJ2-5
D gene: TRBD1
CDR3 DNA: TGTGCCAGCAGCACAGGGACAGGGGGTACCCAAGAGACCCAGTACTTC
CDR3 protein: CASSTGTGGTQETQYF

clone size: NA
V gene: TRBV7-6
J gene: TRBJ2-3
D gene: TRBD2
CDR3 DNA: TGTGCCAGCAGCTTGAATATCGGGGGGGCTCGCACAGATACGCAGTATTTT
CDR3 protein: CASSLNIGGARTDTQYF

clone size: NA
V gene: TRBV4-2
J gene: TRBJ1-1
D gene: NA
CDR3 DNA: TGTGCCAGCAGCCAAGGAGGCACAGGGAACACTGAAGCTTTCTTT
CDR3 protein: CASSQGGTGNTEAFF